Below are 14 T cell receptor beta chains sequenced from a single sample in a study of PD-L1 blockade in urothelial cancer. Time point noted: pretreatment peripheral blood. Only in-frame clones appear in the TCRdb table, and some are missing; sequencing was by immunoSEQ multiplex PCR. The repertoire holds tens of thousands of clones, with nearly 90% as singletons. Here the sequenced sample was PBMCs, taken around atezolizumab (anti-PD-L1) treatment. These receptors all stem from a man aged 55 to 69 with urothelial cancer.

This clone was counted a few times. The chain carries TRBV10-1 and TRBJ2-7, with TRBD2 matching over 14 bases. Germline V gene lookup returns CDR1 WNHNN and CDR2 SYGVQD (reference sequence). This CDR3 is built from 15 residues. Trimming took 1 base from V and 7 from J; bases not matched to a gene: 3. The CDR3 loop reads CASSELTSGRAEQYF. In DNA form, the CDR3 reads TGCGCCAGCAGTGAGTTGACTAGCGGGAGGGCTGAGCAGTACTTC.

The chain links TRBV5-1 to TRBJ2-2; 10 bases are shared with TRBD2. This CDR3 is 16 amino acids long. Trimming at V came to 3 bases and at J to 2 bases, leaving 4 bases not matched to a gene. Germline V gene lookup returns CDR1 SGHRS and CDR2 YFSETQ. DNA of the CDR3: TGCGCCAGCAGCTCCGGGACTAGCGTAAACACCGGGGAGCTGTTTTTT. Its translation is CASSSGTSVNTGELFF.

This chain uses TRBV7-2 with TRBJ2-7; TRBD2 might be the D (7 bases). CDR1 and CDR2 (germline): SGHTA, FQGNSA. The V end lost 3 bases, the J end lost 7 bases, and 22 bases lay between the germline ends. This CDR3 has 16 residues. CDR3 in DNA: TGTGCCAGCAGCTTTGGGAGGTCGGCGGGGGCGGGGGAGCAGTACTTC. It translates to CASSFGRSAGAGEQYF.

The chain recombines TRBV4-3 with TRBJ2-6, with D possibly matching TRBD1 (6 bases). Trimming removed 4 bases at V and 2 bases at J, with 15 bases between. Germline V CDR1 and CDR2: LGHNA, YSLEER. The CDR3 is made up of 17 amino acids. The CDR3 here is CASSLIYPGAGANVLTF. CDR3 sequence (DNA): TGCGCCAGCAGCCTAATCTATCCAGGGGCTGGGGCCAACGTCCTGACTTTC.

The chain carries TRBV19 and TRBJ1-5; the D is unclear. The germline V gene encodes CDR1 LNHDA and CDR2 SQIVND (reference sequence). The CDR3 runs to 14 residues. V lost 3 bases, J lost 5 bases, and 11 bases lay in between. CDR3: CASSMVRGDQPQHF. DNA of the CDR3: TGTGCCAGTAGTATGGTTCGAGGCGATCAGCCCCAGCATTTT.

The chain is built from TRBV5-1 and TRBJ2-1; weak D call: TRBD2 (5 bases). The CDR3 runs 13 residues. V was pared by 2 bases and J by 6 bases, with 9 bases between. Germline-derived CDR1 and CDR2 are SGHRS and YFSETQ. CDR3 sequence (DNA): TGCGCCAGCAGCTTTCCGGGGTCCAATGAGCAGTTCTTC. Its protein product is CASSFPGSNEQFF.

The rearrangement links TRBV7-2 to TRBJ2-2, with D possibly matching TRBD1 (5 bases). V lost 0 bases to trimming and J lost 8 bases, with 13 bases between them. From germline, CDR1 is SGHTA and CDR2 FQGNSA. The CDR3 has 15 residues. The CDR3 DNA reads TGTGCCAGCAGCTTAGCAGGGGATGCGCGGGGGGAGCTGTTTTTT. It yields the protein CASSLAGDARGELFF.

The chain uses TRBV23-1 and TRBJ1-4; 10 nucleotides line up with TRBD1. TRBV23-1 counts as an open reading frame of uncertain function. The CDR3 totals 17 residues. The V segment lost 4 bases and the J segment 5 bases; nucleotides outside the gene matches: 10. In DNA form, the CDR3 reads TGCGCCAGCAGTCGCCATCGTTCGGGACAGGGGAATGAAAAACTGTTTTTT. Translating it yields CASSRHRSGQGNEKLFF.

V and J are TRBV7-6 and TRBJ2-7; D might be TRBD2 (5 bases). CDR1 is SGHVS, CDR2 FNYEAQ, per germline. This CDR3 is 13 amino acids long. The V end was cut by 8 bases, the J end by 4 bases, with 15 bases between. The CDR3 spells CASCTREGYEQYF. In nucleotides, the CDR3 is TGTGCCAGCTGTACTAGGGAAGGATACGAGCAGTACTTC.

The rearrangement joins TRBV28 to TRBJ1-4, with 7 positions matching TRBD1. The CDR3 has 15 amino acids. V shed 6 bases and J 7 bases; nucleotides not matched to a gene: 11. Germline loops: CDR1 MDHEN, CDR2 SYDVKM. The CDR3 loop is CASSLWTGTLEKLFF. For the CDR3, the DNA is TGTGCCAGCAGCCTCTGGACAGGAACTCTTGAAAAACTGTTTTTT.

The chain couples TRBV5-5 to TRBJ1-1; 11 bases are shared with TRBD1. Trimming at V came to 4 bases and at J to 10 bases, leaving 12 bases not matched to a gene. CDR1 SGHKS and CDR2 YYEKEE come from the germline V gene (reference sequence). The CDR3 has 15 residues. CDR3 DNA sequence: TGTGCCAGCAGCGACACGGGACAGGGGGTAGGAGTAGCTTTCTTT. The encoded protein is CASSDTGQGVGVAFF.

This rearrangement joins TRBV2 to TRBJ1-1, with 10 bases aligning to TRBD1. The CDR3 is made up of 15 amino acids. Trimming cost V 4 bases and J 5 bases; bases outside gene matches: 7. Germline V gives CDR1 SNHLY, CDR2 FYNNEI. CDR3: CASSGPRDRGTEAFF. The CDR3 bases are TGTGCCAGCAGTGGCCCCCGGGACAGGGGTACTGAAGCTTTCTTT.

CDR3 in amino acids: CASSLGRSQPQHF. The CDR3 coding sequence is TGTGCCAGCAGCTTGGGGAGGAGTCAGCCCCAGCATTTT. The V gene is TRBV5-6, the J gene TRBJ1-5; D not resolved. In germline, CDR1 is SGHDT, CDR2 YYEEEE. V was shortened by 0 bases and J by 6 bases, with 7 bases between the two germline ends. The CDR3 has 13 residues. Based on the CDR3 plus reference TRBV5-6 and TRBJ1-5, the full variable domain is DAGVTQSPTHLIKTRGQQVTLRCSPKSGHDTVSWYQQALGQGPQFIFQYYEEEERQRGNFPDRFSGHQFPNYSSELNVNALLLGDSALYLCASSLGRSQPQHFGDGTRLSIL.

J is TRBJ2-3 and V is TRBV5-4; perhaps TRBD2 as D (5 bases). This CDR3 comprises 16 residues. Per germline, CDR1 SGHNT and CDR2 YYREEE (reference sequence). V dropped 0 bases and J dropped 3 bases, with 14 bases sitting between them. The chain's CDR3 is CASSLALASRTDTQYF. The CDR3 DNA is TGTGCCAGCAGCTTGGCCCTAGCATCCCGGACAGATACGCAGTATTTT.